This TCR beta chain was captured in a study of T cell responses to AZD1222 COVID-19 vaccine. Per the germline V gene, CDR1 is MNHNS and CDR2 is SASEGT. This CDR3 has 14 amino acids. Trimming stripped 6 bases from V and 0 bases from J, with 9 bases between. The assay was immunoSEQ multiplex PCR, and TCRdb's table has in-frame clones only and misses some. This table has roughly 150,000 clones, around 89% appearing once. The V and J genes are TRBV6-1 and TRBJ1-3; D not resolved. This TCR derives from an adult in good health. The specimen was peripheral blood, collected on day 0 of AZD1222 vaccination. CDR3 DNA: TGTGCCAGCAGCCTGGGCGCCTCTGGAAACACCATATATTTT. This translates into CASSLGASGNTIYF.